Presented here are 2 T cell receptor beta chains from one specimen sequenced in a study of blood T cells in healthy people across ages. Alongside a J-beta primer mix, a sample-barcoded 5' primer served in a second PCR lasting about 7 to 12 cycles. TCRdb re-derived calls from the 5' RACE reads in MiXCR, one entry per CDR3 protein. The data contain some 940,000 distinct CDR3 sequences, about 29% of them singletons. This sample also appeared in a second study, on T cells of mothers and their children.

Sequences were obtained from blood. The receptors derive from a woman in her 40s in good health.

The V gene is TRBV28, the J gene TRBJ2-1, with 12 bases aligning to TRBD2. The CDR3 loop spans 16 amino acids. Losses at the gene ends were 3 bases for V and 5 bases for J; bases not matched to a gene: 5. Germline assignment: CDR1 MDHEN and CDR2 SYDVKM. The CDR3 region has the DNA TGTGCCAGCAGTTTTCTAGCGGGGGGGCCAGACAATGAGCAGTTCTTC. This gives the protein CASSFLAGGPDNEQFF. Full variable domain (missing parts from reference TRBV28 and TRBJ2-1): DVKVTQSSRYLVKRTGEKVFLECVQDMDHENMFWYRQDPGLGLRLIYFSYDVKMKEKGDIPEGYSVSREKKERFSLILESASTNQTSMYLCASSFLAGGPDNEQFFGPGTRLTVL.

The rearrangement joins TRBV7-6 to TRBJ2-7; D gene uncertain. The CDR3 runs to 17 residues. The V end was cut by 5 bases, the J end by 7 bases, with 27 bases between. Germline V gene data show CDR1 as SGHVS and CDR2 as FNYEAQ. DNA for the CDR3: TGTGCCAGCAGCCAGAGGATTTATCGTGGGCAGAACAATGAGCAGTACTTC. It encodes CASSQRIYRGQNNEQYF.